Presented here are 19 T cell receptor beta chains from one specimen sequenced in a study of T cell responses to AZD1222 COVID-19 vaccine. Clones were read by immunoSEQ multiplex PCR, and TCRdb kept only the in-frame ones, dropping some. The data contain approximately 19,000 clones, roughly 79% of them singletons. Sequenced material: peripheral blood, taken 28 days after the second AZD1222 dose. The receptors come from an adult who received the AZD1222 COVID-19 vaccine.

This clone was counted once. The chain couples TRBV19 to TRBJ1-4; no definite D call. Germline V CDR1 and CDR2: LNHDA, SQIVND (reference sequence). This CDR3 is built from 15 residues. V was clipped by 3 bases and J by 0 bases, with 8 bases between them. The CDR3 reads CASSMGLTTNEKLFF. The CDR3 DNA reads TGTGCCAGTAGTATGGGCCTGACAACTAATGAAAAACTGTTTTTT.

The chain carries TRBV7-9 and TRBJ1-1, with D tentatively TRBD1 (6 bases). Germline CDR1 is SEHNR and CDR2 is FQNEAQ (reference sequence). The CDR3 spans 15 residues. V lost 5 bases and J lost 1, with 14 bases in between. The CDR3 region is CASSQRGGENTEAFF. CDR3 in DNA: TGTGCCAGCAGCCAAAGGGGGGGCGAGAACACTGAAGCTTTCTTT.

The chain links TRBV6-5 to TRBJ2-7, with 8 positions matching TRBD1. The J segment lost 2 bases and the V segment lost 10 bases, leaving 10 bases of the junction unmatched. This CDR3 region has 14 residues. Germline CDR1 is MNHEY and CDR2 is SVGAGI. CDR3 nucleotide sequence: TGTGCCATCACCAGGGGACAGGTCGCCTACGAGCAGTACTTC. Residues: CAITRGQVAYEQYF.

The V gene is TRBV10-3, the J gene TRBJ2-1, with TRBD2 matching 12 bases. The trim removed 4 bases at V and 7 bases at J, leaving 5 bases unmatched. There are 15 residues in the CDR3. The germline V gene encodes CDR1 ENHRY and CDR2 SYGVKD. DNA of the CDR3: TGTGCCATCAGTGGCGAACTAGCGGGGGGAAATGAGCAGTTCTTC. It translates to CAISGELAGGNEQFF.

The V and J genes are TRBV5-5 and TRBJ2-7, with 7 bases lining up with TRBD1. CDR3 length equals 15 residues. Germline V CDR1 and CDR2: SGHKS, YYEKEE (reference sequence). The junction had 6 bases not matched to a gene; V was cut back by 1 base and J by 2 bases. The CDR3 coding sequence is TGTGCCAGCAGCTTGTGGCAGGGGGACGCCTACGAGCAGTACTTC. Residues: CASSLWQGDAYEQYF.

The chain combines TRBV5-4 with TRBJ2-5; a possible D gene is TRBD2 (5 bases). The CDR3 runs to 14 residues. Trimming cost V 4 bases and J 2 bases, with 12 bases left between them. The germline gives CDR1 SGHNT, CDR2 YYREEE (reference sequence). CDR3 region: CASSKDWSQETQYF. The DNA for the CDR3 is TGTGCCAGCAGCAAGGACTGGTCACAAGAGACCCAGTACTTC.

The chain links TRBV4-3 to TRBJ1-4; D gene unclear. The CDR3 sequence is 13 residues long. Germline V gene data show CDR1 as LGHNA and CDR2 as YSLEER. With 2 bases removed from V and 5 bases from J, the gap between germline ends came to 6 bases. CDR3 amino acids: CASSQQVNEKLFF. Here the CDR3 DNA reads TGCGCCAGCAGCCAACAGGTGAATGAAAAACTGTTTTTT.

The V and J genes are TRBV5-1 and TRBJ1-2; 9 bases are shared with TRBD1. The ends lost 7 bases at V and 4 bases at J; junction bases unmatched: 11. Germline V lookup: CDR1 SGHRS, CDR2 YFSETQ. The length of the CDR3 is 15 residues. CDR3 sequence reads: CASAPGDRESYGYTF. As DNA, the CDR3 is TGCGCCAGCGCCCCCGGGGACAGGGAGAGCTATGGCTACACCTTC.

This clone was seen once. This rearrangement joins TRBV5-1 to TRBJ1-1; D is ambiguous. Germline CDR1 is SGHRS and CDR2 is YFSETQ. CDR3 length: 14 residues. V lost 3 bases and J lost 2, with 11 bases in between. The CDR3 DNA follows: TGCGCCAGCAGCTATGGCAGTGCTAACACTGAAGCTTTCTTT. Protein sequence: CASSYGSANTEAFF. Using reference TRBV5-1 and TRBJ1-1 for the parts outside the CDR3, the full variable domain is KAGVTQTPRYLIKTRGQQVTLSCSPISGHRSVSWYQQTPGQGLQFLFEYFSETQRNKGNFPGRFSGRQFSNSRSEMNVSTLELGDSALYLCASSYGSANTEAFFGQGTRLTVV.

This clone was counted between two and nine times. This chain connects TRBV9 to TRBJ2-2, with D tentatively TRBD1 (5 bases). V was shortened by 0 bases and J by 6 bases, with 18 bases between the two germline ends. The CDR3 length is 17 residues. CDR1 and CDR2 (germline): SGDLS, YYNGEE. CDR3 DNA: TGTGCCAGCAGCGTAGCTTCCCGTCTAGGGGTGTCCGGGGAGCTGTTTTTT. Protein product: CASSVASRLGVSGELFF.

V usage is TRBV6-2 or TRBV6-3 and J usage is TRBJ1-1; 7 nucleotides align to TRBD1. This CDR3 has 13 amino acids. V shed 5 bases and J 7 bases; nucleotides not matched to a gene: 7. From germline, CDR1 is MNHEY and CDR2 SVGEGT. CDR3 nucleotide sequence: TGTGCCAGCAGTCCAGGGACAGTATTTGAAGCTTTCTTT. This gives the protein CASSPGTVFEAFF.

This clone is a singleton in its sample. V gene TRBV19 combines with J gene TRBJ2-1, with TRBD2 identical over 14 bases. The CDR3 runs 15 residues. The junction had 4 bases not matched to a gene; V was cut back by 6 bases and J by 6 bases. Germline V gives CDR1 LNHDA, CDR2 SQIVND (reference sequence). The CDR3 region has the DNA TGTGCCAGTAGGGGACTAGCGGGAGAGGTCAATGAGCAGTTCTTC. This sequence encodes CASRGLAGEVNEQFF. The full variable domain, completed using reference TRBV19 and TRBJ2-1, is DGGITQSPKYLFRKEGQNVTLSCEQNLNHDAMYWYRQDPGQGLRLIYYSQIVNDFQKGDIAEGYSVSREKKESFPLTVTSAQKNPTAFYLCASRGLAGEVNEQFFGPGTRLTVL.

This clone was recorded once. The chain combines TRBV9 with TRBJ2-3; 7 bases line up with TRBD2. With V trimmed by 0 bases and J by 3 bases, 4 bases remained unmatched. From germline, CDR1 is SGDLS and CDR2 YYNGEE. The CDR3 consists of 15 residues. CDR3 amino acids: CASSVAHGRTDTQYF. CDR3 in DNA: TGTGCCAGCAGCGTAGCTCACGGGAGGACAGATACGCAGTATTTT.

The chain uses TRBV4-3 and TRBJ2-1, with 7 nucleotides matching TRBD2. Germline trimming cut 0 bases from V and 9 bases from J; bases unmatched to any gene: 11. Germline V gives CDR1 LGHNA, CDR2 YSLEER. This CDR3 is built from 16 residues. The CDR3 bases are TGCGCCAGCAGCCAAGAGGGGCTAGCGGTGGGCGGTGAGCAGTTCTTC. Translation gives CASSQEGLAVGGEQFF.

The rearrangement links TRBV27 to TRBJ1-5; D unclear. V lost 4 bases and J 5 bases, leaving 3 bases between the germline ends. The CDR3 has 11 amino acids. The germline gives CDR1 MNHEY, CDR2 SMNVEV (reference sequence). DNA for the CDR3: TGTGCCAGCAGTTCTTATCAGCCCCAGCATTTT. It specifies CASSSYQPQHF.

This sequence joins TRBV30 and TRBJ1-5, with D possibly being TRBD1 (5 bases). Per germline, CDR1 GTSNPN and CDR2 SVGIG (reference sequence). The CDR3 contains 14 residues. The germline V and J ends were trimmed by 0 bases and 7 bases, with 13 bases remaining between them. The CDR3 is CAWSVSTGQQPQHF. CDR3 DNA: TGTGCCTGGAGTGTTAGTACAGGACAACAGCCCCAGCATTTT.

The J gene is TRBJ2-7, the V gene TRBV4-2, with D perhaps matching TRBD2 (5 bases). The CDR3 consists of 14 residues. Germline CDR1 is LGHNA and CDR2 is YNFKEQ. V was cut by 4 bases and J by 0 bases, with 10 bases left in between. The CDR3 reads CASSLAGSSYEQYF. CDR3 in DNA: TGTGCCAGCAGCCTGGCGGGCAGCTCCTACGAGCAGTACTTC.

There are a few counts of this clone. CDR3 DNA sequence: TGTGCCAGTAGTATTTCCCCGTCATCCGATCTAGCGGGGGGCCTTCCCCCTAGCACAGATACGCAGTATTTT. Protein: CASSISPSSDLAGGLPPSTDTQYF. The chain is built from TRBV19 and TRBJ2-3; 11 bases are shared with TRBD2. Trimming cost V 3 bases and J 0 bases; bases outside gene matches: 26. This CDR3 spans 24 amino acids. Germline CDR1 reads LNHDA; CDR2 reads SQIVND (reference sequence).

The sample holds one count of this clone. The V and J genes are TRBV9 and TRBJ2-7; TRBD2 matches 8 bases. Germline CDR1 and CDR2: SGDLS and YYNGEE. The J segment lost 2 bases and the V segment lost 1 base, leaving 5 bases of the junction unmatched. The CDR3 is 15 amino acids. As DNA, the CDR3 is TGTGCCAGCAGCGTATTAGCGGGGTCGACCTACGAGCAGTACTTC. Protein sequence: CASSVLAGSTYEQYF. Full variable domain (missing parts from reference TRBV9 and TRBJ2-7): DSGVTQTPKHLITATGQRVTLRCSPRSGDLSVYWYQQSLDQGLQFLIQYYNGEERAKGNILERFSAQQFPDLHSELNLSSLELGDSALYFCASSVLAGSTYEQYFGPGTRLTVT.